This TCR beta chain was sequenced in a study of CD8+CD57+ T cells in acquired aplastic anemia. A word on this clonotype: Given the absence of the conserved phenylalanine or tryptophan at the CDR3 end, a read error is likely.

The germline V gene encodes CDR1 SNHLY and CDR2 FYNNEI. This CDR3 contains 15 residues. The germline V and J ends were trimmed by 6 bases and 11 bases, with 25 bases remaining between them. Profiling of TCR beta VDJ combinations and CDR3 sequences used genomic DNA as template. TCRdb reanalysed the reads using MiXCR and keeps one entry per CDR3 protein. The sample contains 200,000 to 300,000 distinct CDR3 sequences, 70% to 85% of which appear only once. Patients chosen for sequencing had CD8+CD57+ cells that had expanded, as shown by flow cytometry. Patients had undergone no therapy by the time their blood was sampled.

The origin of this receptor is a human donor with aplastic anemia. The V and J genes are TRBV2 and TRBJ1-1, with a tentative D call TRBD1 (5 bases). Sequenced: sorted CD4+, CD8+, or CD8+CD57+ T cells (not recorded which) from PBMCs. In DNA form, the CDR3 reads TGTGCCAGCAGGTTCGGGCGCACAGGTACGCATGATGCTTTCCCT. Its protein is CASRFGRTGTHDAFP.